This TCR beta chain stems from a study of T cells in Graves' hyperthyroidism and ophthalmopathy. Whole-study context: Peripheral blood specimens were obtained at initial diagnosis, prior to any treatment.

Points from the study as a whole: It was a median approximately 6.9 months before onset that the model predicted ophthalmopathy. Blood also showed most of the thyroid clonotypes that were expanded above 0.001.

Many counts were recorded for this clonotype. The antigen is not known. Amplification targeted TCR beta CDR3 regions from RNA transcripts. HTBI primers were used for first-round RT-PCR of the TCR CDR3. TCRdb passed the multiplex PCR reads through MiXCR, listing each CDR3 protein once. Found here are more than 500,000 distinct CDR3 sequences, 14% to 15% of them singletons; the top ten hold 4.3%. This CDR3 spans 12 amino acids. V trimming: 6 bases; J trimming: 5 bases; junction bases outside the gene matches: 3. The sequence derives from a woman between 35 and 50 years old with Graves' ophthalmopathy. The material sequenced was blood. The chain couples TRBV12-3 or TRBV12-4 to TRBJ2-7; 8 nucleotides align to TRBD1. The DNA of the CDR3 is TGTGCCAGCAGCGACAGGGGACACGAGCAGTACTTC. This encodes CASSDRGHEQYF.